Below, 24 T cell receptor beta chains from the same sample are listed, as sequenced in a study of cytomegalovirus exposure and HLA in healthy donors. The PCR made use of 60 Vbeta and 13 Jbeta primers. Profiling relied on immunoSEQ multiplex PCR, and the TCRdb table lists in-frame clones only, not all of them. This repertoire shows over 150,000 clones, around 79% found once; its top ten account for 6% to 8.5%. The specimen was PBMCs. The receptors were sampled from a man aged 30 to 39 in good health and CMV-seropositive.

The chain joins TRBV19 to TRBJ1-2, with D unclear. From germline, CDR1 is LNHDA and CDR2 SQIVND (reference sequence). CDR3 length: 12 amino acids. Trimming cost V 4 bases and J 8 bases, with 11 bases left between them. The CDR3 region is CASSTTRGGYTF. CDR3 nucleotide sequence: TGTGCCAGTAGTACTACCCGCGGGGGCTACACCTTC.

This clone is a singleton in its sample. The chain has TRBV29-1 and TRBJ2-2; D perhaps matches TRBD1 (6 bases). CDR1 and CDR2 (germline): SQVTM, ANQGSEA. V gave up 6 bases and J gave up 4 bases, with 9 bases separating them. The CDR3 has 12 amino acids. DNA of the CDR3: TGCAGCGTCGTCAGGGGCACCGGGGAGCTGTTTTTT. This codes for CSVVRGTGELFF.

Only a few counts were recorded for this clone. This chain connects TRBV5-4 to TRBJ2-3; TRBD1 might be the D (6 bases). The germline V and J ends were trimmed by 7 bases and 0 bases, with 12 bases remaining between them. Germline V gene data show CDR1 as SGHNT and CDR2 as YYREEE (reference sequence). The CDR3 totals 14 residues. The CDR3 DNA is TGTGCCAGCTCAAACGGACAGAGCACAGATACGCAGTATTTT. Translated: CASSNGQSTDTQYF.

The DNA for the CDR3 is TGTGCCAGCTCACCGCAGGGGTTCCTCCAGAACACTGAAGCTTTCTTT. Its protein product is CASSPQGFLQNTEAFF. This rearrangement joins TRBV18 to TRBJ1-1, with TRBD1 as a possible D gene (6 bases). The CDR3 loop spans 16 amino acids. Germline V CDR1 and CDR2: KGHSH, LQKENI. Between the trimmed V and J ends, which lost 3 bases and 1 base, there was a span of 15 bases.

This rearrangement joins TRBV30 to TRBJ1-2, with D perhaps matching TRBD1 (5 bases). Deletions cut 4 bases from V and 8 bases from J, with 14 bases between. The germline CDR1 and CDR2 sequences are GTSNPN and SVGIG (reference sequence). This CDR3 is built from 12 residues. CDR3 nucleotides: TGTGCCTGGACCACATCCGGGGGGGGCTACACCTTC. Translation gives CAWTTSGGGYTF. Drawing the rest from reference TRBV30 and TRBJ1-2, the complete variable domain is SQTIHQWPATLVQPVGSPLSLECTVEGTSNPNLYWYRQAAGRGLQLLFYSVGIGQISSEVPQNLSASRPQDRQFILSSKKLLLSDSGFYLCAWTTSGGGYTFGSGTRLTVV.

This chain joins TRBV6-5 and TRBJ2-3, with D hard to call. The germline CDR1 and CDR2 sequences are MNHEY and SVGAGI. The CDR3 runs to 14 residues. V gave up 11 bases and J gave up 0 bases, with 15 bases separating them. CDR3 sequence: CASCADSSTDTQYF. CDR3 DNA: TGTGCCTCCTGTGCAGATTCTAGCACAGATACGCAGTATTTT.

This clone was seen a handful of times. The genes are TRBV4-3 and TRBJ2-7, with D perhaps TRBD1 (5 bases). Germline values: CDR1 LGHNA, CDR2 YSLEER. The CDR3 runs to 14 residues. Trimming left V 0 bases short and J 7 bases short, with 13 bases between. The chain's CDR3 is CASSQDWGSREQYF. CDR3 nucleotide sequence: TGCGCCAGCAGCCAAGATTGGGGCTCTCGGGAGCAGTACTTC.

The chain employs TRBV7-3 and TRBJ1-2; TRBD1 aligns across 10 bases. The germline CDR1 and CDR2 sequences are SGHTA and FQGTGA. V was clipped by 4 bases and J by 6 bases; unmatched bases: 2. The CDR3 has 13 amino acids. The CDR3 sequence is CASSSGTGDGYTF. CDR3 coding DNA: TGTGCCAGCAGCTCTGGGACAGGGGATGGCTACACCTTC.

The V gene is TRBV27, the J gene TRBJ2-7, with TRBD2 identical over 13 bases. Per germline, CDR1 MNHEY and CDR2 SMNVEV (reference sequence). V gave up 8 bases and J gave up 4 bases; unmatched junction bases: 8. This CDR3 has 15 residues. CDR3 sequence: CASGRLAGGKYEQYF. The CDR3 coding sequence is TGTGCCAGCGGCAGACTAGCGGGAGGAAAATACGAGCAGTACTTC.

The chain uses TRBV15 and TRBJ2-2, with D possibly being TRBD1 (6 bases). The CDR3 spans 20 residues. V shed 3 bases and J shed 5 bases, with 28 bases lying between them. CDR1 is LNHNV and CDR2 is YYDKDF in the germline V gene (reference sequence). DNA of the CDR3: TGTGCCACCAGCAGCCGCATCAGGGGCCTAAAGACAGATTGGACCGGGGAGCTGTTTTTT. As protein: CATSSRIRGLKTDWTGELFF.

The V and J genes are TRBV7-8 and TRBJ2-7, with a possible D match to TRBD1 (6 bases). The CDR3 spans 14 residues. V lost 5 bases and J 2 bases, leaving 13 bases between the germline ends. Germline V gene sequence: CDR1 SGHVS, CDR2 FQNEAQ. The CDR3 loop is CASSRRRDTYEQYF. The CDR3 bases are TGTGCCAGCAGCCGCCGACGGGACACCTACGAGCAGTACTTC.

This chain connects TRBV5-4 to TRBJ2-7; D unresolved. In germline, CDR1 is SGHNT, CDR2 YYREEE (reference sequence). The CDR3 consists of 14 residues. The germline V and J ends were trimmed by 0 bases and 3 bases, with 10 bases remaining between them. The CDR3 nucleotides read TGTGCCAGCAGCTTGGGACTTTCCCGCTACGAGCAGTACTTC. It specifies CASSLGLSRYEQYF.

The rearrangement uses TRBV25-1 and TRBJ1-2, with 7 nucleotides matching TRBD1. After removal of 3 bases from V and 2 bases from J, the junction contained 6 bases not matched to a gene. This CDR3 has 15 amino acids. Germline V gene data show CDR1 as MGHDK and CDR2 as SYGVNS. This chain's CDR3 is CASSDFEGQNYGYTF. In nucleotides, the CDR3 is TGTGCCAGCAGTGATTTTGAGGGACAGAACTATGGCTACACCTTC.

The rearrangement uses TRBV5-1 and TRBJ2-1; weak D call: TRBD1 (6 bases). The CDR3 has 13 amino acids. V lost 7 bases, J lost 3 bases, and 11 bases lay in between. Germline CDR1 is SGHRS and CDR2 is YFSETQ. CDR3 protein: CASYLDSYNEQFF. CDR3 sequence (DNA): TGCGCCAGCTACCTGGACAGCTACAATGAGCAGTTCTTC.

This clone is a singleton in its sample. J is TRBJ2-2 and V is TRBV9; tentative D call: TRBD2 (5 bases). Germline V gives CDR1 SGDLS, CDR2 YYNGEE. Trimming shortened V by 4 bases and J by 6 bases, and 10 bases separated the two germline ends. This CDR3 is 13 amino acids long. The CDR3 sequence: CASSSRRAGELFF. In DNA form, the CDR3 reads TGTGCCAGCAGCTCGAGGCGGGCCGGGGAGCTGTTTTTT.

The rearrangement links TRBV7-2 to TRBJ2-1; D gene unclear. Trimming removed 1 base from V and 0 bases from J, with 7 bases in between. Germline V gene sequence: CDR1 SGHTA, CDR2 FQGNSA. The CDR3 extends over 15 amino acids. CDR3 region: CASSLEAVSYNEQFF. The CDR3 DNA is TGTGCCAGCAGCTTAGAGGCGGTCTCCTACAATGAGCAGTTCTTC. Supplemented by reference TRBV7-2 and TRBJ2-1, the full variable domain reads GAGVSQSPSNKVTEKGKDVELRCDPISGHTALYWYRQSLGQGLEFLIYFQGNSAPDKSGLPSDRFSAERTGGSVSTLTIQRTQQEDSAVYLCASSLEAVSYNEQFFGPGTRLTVL.

The CDR3 protein is CSWAPYSKETQYF. The CDR3 coding sequence is TGCAGTTGGGCCCCATACAGTAAAGAGACCCAGTACTTC. The chain recombines TRBV29-1 with TRBJ2-5, with no clear D. The CDR3 is 13 residues long. Germline V gene lookup returns CDR1 SQVTM and CDR2 ANQGSEA. Drawing the rest from reference TRBV29-1 and TRBJ2-5, the complete variable domain is SAVISQKPSRDICQRGTSLTIQCQVDSQVTMMFWYRQQPGQSLTLIATANQGSEATYESGFVIDKFPISRPNLTFSTLTVSNMSPEDSSIYLCSWAPYSKETQYFGPGTRLLVL.

CDR3 bases: TGCAGCGTGGCCGGGGGCAAGGAGGGACTAAGCTACGAGCAGTACTTC. The encoded protein is CSVAGGKEGLSYEQYF. The chain links TRBV29-1 to TRBJ2-7, with a tentative D call TRBD2 (7 bases). Germline V gene data show CDR1 as SQVTM and CDR2 as ANQGSEA. V was clipped by 6 bases and J by 3 bases, with 24 bases between them. The CDR3 is made up of 16 amino acids.

The chain recombines TRBV13 with TRBJ2-1; tentative D call: TRBD2 (6 bases). The germline CDR1 and CDR2 sequences are PRHDT and FYEKMQ (reference sequence). The CDR3 covers 14 residues. V was pared by 5 bases and J by 6 bases, with 14 bases between. The CDR3 sequence: CASSEMEGINEQFF. In nucleotides, the CDR3 is TGTGCCAGCAGCGAGATGGAGGGGATCAATGAGCAGTTCTTC.

The chain joins TRBV19 to TRBJ1-2; D not certain. This CDR3 contains 13 residues. Germline CDR1 is LNHDA and CDR2 is SQIVND (reference sequence). Trimming left V 6 bases short and J 4 bases short, with 12 bases between. The CDR3, as DNA: TGTGCCAGTAGCCGTGACGGGATCTATGGCTACACCTTC. Encoded protein: CASSRDGIYGYTF.

V gene TRBV7-9 combines with J gene TRBJ1-6; D is undetermined. Germline loops: CDR1 SEHNR, CDR2 FQNEAQ (reference sequence). V gave up 3 bases and J gave up 9 bases, with 12 bases separating them. The CDR3 runs to 14 residues. The CDR3 here is CASSLAEVGSPLHF. The CDR3 DNA sequence: TGTGCCAGCAGCTTGGCGGAAGTGGGTTCACCCCTCCACTTT.

This chain uses TRBV29-1 with TRBJ2-7; 7 nucleotides agree with TRBD2. CDR1 and CDR2 from the germline V gene are SQVTM and ANQGSEA. CDR3 length: 13 residues. V was clipped by 6 bases and J by 5 bases; unmatched bases: 10. The DNA of the CDR3 is TGCAGCGTCAAAAGCGGGAAGGTCCACGAGCAGTACTTC. Translated: CSVKSGKVHEQYF.

The chain joins TRBV4-2 to TRBJ1-4; possibly TRBD1 for D (6 bases). The CDR3 is 21 residues long. Germline V gene data show CDR1 as LGHNA and CDR2 as YNFKEQ. Trimming took off 0 bases at V and 4 bases at J, with 27 bases between the two ends. CDR3 sequence (DNA): TGTGCCAGCAGCCAAGATCACTCAAAAAGGGGGACGGAATGGGTTAATGAAAAACTGTTTTTT. Protein sequence: CASSQDHSKRGTEWVNEKLFF.

This chain joins TRBV7-2 and TRBJ2-7; possible D gene TRBD1, 5 bases. This CDR3 spans 14 amino acids. V dropped 6 bases and J dropped 2 bases, with 14 bases sitting between them. Germline V gene lookup returns CDR1 SGHTA and CDR2 FQGNSA. The CDR3 here is CASRDQGVTYEQYF. DNA for the CDR3: TGTGCCAGCAGAGACCAGGGTGTAACCTACGAGCAGTACTTC.